This record concerns one TCR beta chain sequence. What this receptor recognizes is not known. Base quality data are lacking; no much larger clone is found one base away. Healthy HIV-negative adults with no recently reported acute infections or vaccinations were included as donors. Every donor was a Caucasian adult residing in Nashville, Tennessee, USA. CD4+ T cells were enriched through magnetic negative selection, after which naive cells were positively selected on CD45RA and the remaining negative fraction served as the memory subset. After blood collection by leukapheresis, PBMCs were isolated using Ficoll-Histopaque density gradient centrifugation and then cryopreserved in the vapor phase of liquid nitrogen. Analytical flow cytometry was used to check the purity and quantity of every magnetically sorted T cell population. From each sorted fraction, genomic DNA was isolated and quantified by UV absorbance on a Nanodrop 2000c.

The CDR3 contains 13 residues, cysteine and phenylalanine counted. Only CDR3 DNA remains: 39 bases, in frame from the first base. The CDR1 and CDR2 encoded by the germline V gene are LGHNA and YNFKEQ. Trimming takes 1 base from V and 9 bases from J, and the germline ends sit 10 bases apart. Using the deep immunoSEQ assay, multiplex PCR amplified TCR CDR3 regions from genomic DNA. Extracted genomic DNA from each cell subset was spread evenly across all wells of several immunoSEQ 96-well plates, with each plate serving as a replicate. Each replicate PCR for sorted subsets received around 0.2 ug genomic DNA, equal to about 29,000 T cell genomes. The purified libraries were quantified using a Qubit 3.0 fluorometer, sized with a Bioanalyzer 2100, and then quantified again using the KAPA Library Quantification kit. Each immunoSEQ 96-well plate was sequenced on its own single-read 150-cycle Illumina NextSeq 550 flow cell. The published analysis was carried out like this. Because only junctional sequences without quality scores were contained in the immunoSEQ output, filtering matching that applied to full-length reads could not be performed. To assign V/J genes and CDR3, sequences were annotated using PyIR, a Python wrapper for IgBLAST v1.9, with IMGT germline references. Any read was removed if the V/J assignment was weak (E-value above 1e-6), the CDR3 was missing, or the read contained stop codons, out-of-frame junctions, or ambiguous translated residues. V3J clonotypes were defined by identical inferred V gene, J gene, and CDR3 amino acid sequence. Percentage overlap between repertoires was calculated by dividing the number of shared unique clonotypes by the size of the smaller repertoire. Three approaches were used to assess repertoire richness: RTK rarefaction, the Chao1 estimator, and Recon v2.1 estimates of unobserved clonotypes. For all TCRbeta clonotypes obtained by the gDNA method from a handful of donors, generation probabilities were computed with OLGA. TCRdb holds this immuneACCESS table with in-frame rearrangements only. Some clones are missing; in checked studies, unresolved V genes explain under half, and the rest has no known cause. V and J calls and clone size come straight from that table; D and trimming were deduced from the DNA. This sample comprises about 2.4 million clones, under 95% of them detected only once. Together, the top ten hold roughly 0.36% of the sample.

This specimen belongs to a study of shared clonotypes between healthy human individuals (dated by TCRdb to 2018 to 2020). As for the study more broadly: The cohort comprised two women and a few men aged 18 to 49 years. For each donor, CD4 naive and CD4 memory were each run on three plates, CD8 naive on two plates, and CD8 memory on one plate. Blood TCR repertoires of 5 or 6 healthy adults were deeply sequenced to estimate repertoire size and the extent of clonotype sharing between individuals. To increase sequencing depth and limit assay-specific biases, TCR repertoire library preparation and sequencing were carried out by different laboratories using diverse techniques. Each donor's leukapheresis produced roughly between roughly 0.85 and 9.5 billion PBMCs.

General conclusions and limits of the study: Sharing across a few donors was observed for approximately 5% of naive CD4, around 3.5% of naive CD8, 2% to 2.5% of memory CD4, and roughly 0.4% of memory CD8 clonotypes. Because the study included only a small number of donors, the genetic and exposure-history diversity represented was limited. Pairwise subsampling indicated that sequencing depth was expected to affect the degree of clonotype sharing among donors. Sampling was restricted to blood, and TCR repertoires in tissues likely differ from the TCR repertoires found in blood. Even with the large sequencing depth, rarefaction of the sorted-subset datasets indicated that sequencing was incomplete. Higher generation probabilities were observed for clonotypes shared by all four sorted-subset donors than for non-shared clonotypes. Naive subsets generally had larger estimated clonotype richness than memory subsets did.

The chain uses TRBV4-2 and TRBJ2-1; no confident D gene assignment can be made. This TCR derives from a young man in good health. Some clones in this sample may be carry-over from other donors' samples. The sequenced material came from naive CD4+ T cells from PBMCs. The cell subset or site label here, explained by the study, means: CD45RA+ positively selected. The DNA sequence is given as TGTGCCAGCAGCCAAGGGAGCTTGAGTGAGCAGTTCTTC. Its product reads: CASSQGSLSEQFF.